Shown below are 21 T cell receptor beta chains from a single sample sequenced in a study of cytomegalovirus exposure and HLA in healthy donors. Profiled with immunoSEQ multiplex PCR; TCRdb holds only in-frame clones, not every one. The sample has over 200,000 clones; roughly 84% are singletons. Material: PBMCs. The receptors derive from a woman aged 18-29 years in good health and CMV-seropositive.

CDR3 nucleotides: TGCGCCAGCAGCCAAGCGGGTCAGCACTATGGCTACACCTTC. Encoded protein: CASSQAGQHYGYTF. The chain couples TRBV4-1 to TRBJ1-2; D is uncertain. The V gene lost 1 base and the J gene lost 3 bases, with 9 bases spanning the gap. This CDR3 has 14 amino acids. The germline V gene encodes CDR1 MGHRA and CDR2 YSYEKL.

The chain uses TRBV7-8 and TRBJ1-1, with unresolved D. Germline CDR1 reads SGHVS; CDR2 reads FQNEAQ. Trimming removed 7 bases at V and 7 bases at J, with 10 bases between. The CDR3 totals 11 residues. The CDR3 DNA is TGTGCCAGCACCTTGGGAGTTGAAGCTTTCTTT. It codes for CASTLGVEAFF.

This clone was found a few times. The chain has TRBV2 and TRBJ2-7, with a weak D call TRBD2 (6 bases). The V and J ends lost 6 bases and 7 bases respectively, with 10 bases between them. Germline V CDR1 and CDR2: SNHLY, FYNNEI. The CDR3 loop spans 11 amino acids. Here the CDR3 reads CASSGEAEQYF. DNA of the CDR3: TGTGCCAGCAGCGGGGAGGCAGAGCAGTACTTC.

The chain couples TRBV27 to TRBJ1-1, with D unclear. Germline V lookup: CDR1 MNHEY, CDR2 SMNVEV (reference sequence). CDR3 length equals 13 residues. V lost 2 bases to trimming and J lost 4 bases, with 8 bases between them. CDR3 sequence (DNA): TGTGCCAGCAGTTTAGGATCGGGCACTGAAGCTTTCTTT. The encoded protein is CASSLGSGTEAFF.

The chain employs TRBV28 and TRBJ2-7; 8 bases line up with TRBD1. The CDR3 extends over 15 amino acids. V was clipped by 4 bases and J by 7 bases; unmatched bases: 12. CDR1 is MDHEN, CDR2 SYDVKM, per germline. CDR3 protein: CASSSSSGQVSEQYF. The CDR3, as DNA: TGTGCCAGCAGTTCCTCGTCGGGACAGGTCTCGGAGCAGTACTTC.

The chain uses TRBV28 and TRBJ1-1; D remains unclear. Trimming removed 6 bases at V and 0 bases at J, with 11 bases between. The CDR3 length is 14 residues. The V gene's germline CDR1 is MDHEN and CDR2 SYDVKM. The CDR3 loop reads CASRQPSLNTEAFF. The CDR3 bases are TGTGCCAGCAGACAGCCGTCCCTGAACACTGAAGCTTTCTTT.

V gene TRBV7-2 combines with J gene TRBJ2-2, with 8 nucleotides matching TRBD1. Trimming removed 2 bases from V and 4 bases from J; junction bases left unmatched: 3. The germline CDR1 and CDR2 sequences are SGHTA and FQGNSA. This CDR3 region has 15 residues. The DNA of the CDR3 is TGTGCCAGCAGCTTATTCCAGGGGGCCACCGGGGAGCTGTTTTTT. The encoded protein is CASSLFQGATGELFF.

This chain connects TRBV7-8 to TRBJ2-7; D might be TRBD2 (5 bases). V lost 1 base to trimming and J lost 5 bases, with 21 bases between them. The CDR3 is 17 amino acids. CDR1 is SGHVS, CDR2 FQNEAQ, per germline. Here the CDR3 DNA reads TGTGCCAGCAGCTTAGTGTCTTTTATCCGGGTCGGGAACGAGCAGTACTTC. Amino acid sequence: CASSLVSFIRVGNEQYF.

For the CDR3, the DNA is TGTGCCAGCAGCCCCCAAACTAGCGGGTATGTCGATGAGCAGTTCTTC. As protein: CASSPQTSGYVDEQFF. This chain joins TRBV11-1 and TRBJ2-1; TRBD2 matches at 9 bases. J gave up 8 bases and V 5 bases, and 13 bases lay outside the gene matches. Germline loops: CDR1 SGHAT, CDR2 FQDESV (reference sequence). The CDR3 length is 16 residues.

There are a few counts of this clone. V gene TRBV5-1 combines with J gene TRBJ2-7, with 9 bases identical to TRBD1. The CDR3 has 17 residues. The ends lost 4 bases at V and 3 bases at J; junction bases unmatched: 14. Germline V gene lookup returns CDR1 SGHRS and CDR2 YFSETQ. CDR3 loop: CASSMPGQGPWFYEQYF. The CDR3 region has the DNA TGCGCCAGCAGCATGCCGGGACAGGGTCCTTGGTTCTACGAGCAGTACTTC.

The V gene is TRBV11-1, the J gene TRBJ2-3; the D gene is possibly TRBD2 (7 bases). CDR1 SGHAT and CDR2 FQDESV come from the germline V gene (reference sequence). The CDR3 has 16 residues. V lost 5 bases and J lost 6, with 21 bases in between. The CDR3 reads CASSPSEGGGADTQYF. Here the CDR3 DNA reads TGTGCCAGCAGCCCATCTGAAGGGGGGGGCGCGGATACGCAGTATTTT.

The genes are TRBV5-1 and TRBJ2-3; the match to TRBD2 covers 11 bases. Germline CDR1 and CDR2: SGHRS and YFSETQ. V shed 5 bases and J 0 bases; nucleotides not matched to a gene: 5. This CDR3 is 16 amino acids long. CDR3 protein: CASSEGTSGSTDTQYF. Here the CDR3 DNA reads TGCGCCAGCAGTGAGGGGACTAGCGGTAGCACAGATACGCAGTATTTT.

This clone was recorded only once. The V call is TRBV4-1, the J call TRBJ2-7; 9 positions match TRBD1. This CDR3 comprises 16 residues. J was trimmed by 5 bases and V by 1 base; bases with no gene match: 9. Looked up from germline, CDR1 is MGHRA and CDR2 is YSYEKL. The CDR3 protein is CASSQVPLDRGNEQYF. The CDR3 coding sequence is TGCGCCAGCAGCCAAGTCCCCCTGGACAGGGGCAACGAGCAGTACTTC.

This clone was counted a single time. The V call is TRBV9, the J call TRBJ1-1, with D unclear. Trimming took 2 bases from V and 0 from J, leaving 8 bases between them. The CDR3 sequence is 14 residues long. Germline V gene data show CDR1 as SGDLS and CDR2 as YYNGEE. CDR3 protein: CASSVGNMNTEAFF. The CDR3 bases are TGTGCCAGCAGCGTCGGGAACATGAACACTGAAGCTTTCTTT.

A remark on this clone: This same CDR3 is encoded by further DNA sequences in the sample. The CDR3 region has the DNA TGTGCCAGCAGTTTTGGGGGGGATTCCTACAATGAGCAGTTCTTC. Protein: CASSFGGDSYNEQFF. The V call is TRBV27, the J call TRBJ2-1; 7 bases align to TRBD2. The germline CDR1 and CDR2 sequences are MNHEY and SMNVEV (reference sequence). The ends lost 3 bases at V and 1 base at J; junction bases unmatched: 3. The CDR3 totals 15 residues.

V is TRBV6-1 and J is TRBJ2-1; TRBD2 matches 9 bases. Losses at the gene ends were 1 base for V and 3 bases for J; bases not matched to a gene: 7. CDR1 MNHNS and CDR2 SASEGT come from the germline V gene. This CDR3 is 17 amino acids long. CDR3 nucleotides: TGTGCCAGCAGTGAAGAAGTAGCGGGAGTGGTCTACAATGAGCAGTTCTTC. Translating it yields CASSEEVAGVVYNEQFF.

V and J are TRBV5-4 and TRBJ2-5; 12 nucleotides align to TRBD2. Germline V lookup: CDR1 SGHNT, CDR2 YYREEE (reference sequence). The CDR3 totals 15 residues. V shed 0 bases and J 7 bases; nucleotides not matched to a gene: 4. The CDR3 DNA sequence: TGTGCCAGCAGCTTGGATCTAGCGGGAGGGGGGACCCAGTACTTC. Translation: CASSLDLAGGGTQYF.

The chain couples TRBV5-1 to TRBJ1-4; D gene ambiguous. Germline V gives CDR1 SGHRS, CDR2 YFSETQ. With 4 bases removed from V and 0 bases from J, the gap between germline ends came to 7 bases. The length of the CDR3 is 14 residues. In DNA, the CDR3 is TGCGCCAGCAGCGGGGAGGCAACTAATGAAAAACTGTTTTTT. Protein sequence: CASSGEATNEKLFF.

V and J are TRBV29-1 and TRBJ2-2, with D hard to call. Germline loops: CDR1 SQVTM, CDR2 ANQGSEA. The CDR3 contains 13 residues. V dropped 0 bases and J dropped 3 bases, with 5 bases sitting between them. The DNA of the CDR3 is TGCAGCGTTGAAGATCGAGACACCGGGGAGCTGTTTTTT. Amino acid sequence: CSVEDRDTGELFF.

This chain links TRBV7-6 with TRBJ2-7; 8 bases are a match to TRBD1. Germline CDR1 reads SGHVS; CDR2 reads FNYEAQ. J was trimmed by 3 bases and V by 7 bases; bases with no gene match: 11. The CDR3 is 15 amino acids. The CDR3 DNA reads TGTGCCAGCACCGCGACAGGGGCATCTTACTACGAGCAGTACTTC. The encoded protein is CASTATGASYYEQYF.

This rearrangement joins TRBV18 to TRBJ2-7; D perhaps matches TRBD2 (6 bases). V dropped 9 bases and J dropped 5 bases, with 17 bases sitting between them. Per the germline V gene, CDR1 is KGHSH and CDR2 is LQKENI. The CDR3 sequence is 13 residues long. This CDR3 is CASQRRGEHEQYF. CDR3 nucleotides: TGTGCCAGTCAAAGGAGGGGAGAACACGAGCAGTACTTC.